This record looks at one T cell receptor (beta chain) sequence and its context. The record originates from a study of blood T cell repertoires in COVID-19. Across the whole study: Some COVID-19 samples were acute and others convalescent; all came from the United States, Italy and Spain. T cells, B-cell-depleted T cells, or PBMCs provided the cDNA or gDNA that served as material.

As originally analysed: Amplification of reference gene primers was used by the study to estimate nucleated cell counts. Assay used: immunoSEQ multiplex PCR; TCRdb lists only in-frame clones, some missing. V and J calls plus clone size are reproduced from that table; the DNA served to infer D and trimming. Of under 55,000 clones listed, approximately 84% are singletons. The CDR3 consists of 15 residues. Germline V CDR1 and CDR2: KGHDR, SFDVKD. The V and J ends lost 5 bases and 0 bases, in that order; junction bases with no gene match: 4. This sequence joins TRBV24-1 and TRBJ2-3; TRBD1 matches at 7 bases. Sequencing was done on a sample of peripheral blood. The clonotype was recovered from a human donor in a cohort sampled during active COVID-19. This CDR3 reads CATSVDRTSTDTQYF. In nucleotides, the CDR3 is TGTGCCACCAGTGTGGACAGGACTAGCACAGATACGCAGTATTTT.